This paragraph reports one T cell receptor beta chain. Its antigen remains unidentified. The germline V gene has CDR1 SGHRS and CDR2 YFSETQ. The CDR3 is made up of 14 amino acids. V was cut by 4 bases and J by 4 bases, with 11 bases left in between. Produced via immunoSEQ multiplex PCR; TCRdb's table is partial and in-frame only. The data contain under 35,000 clones, more than 70% of them singletons. The data were obtained in a study of regulatory dendritic cells for organ transplantation. Findings of the study overall: The authors noted considerable between-person heterogeneity in alloreactive memory CD8+ cells. Memory T cells were less diverse than naive, with memory CD8+ most oligoclonal. Resting memory CD8+ T cells held the most alloreactive clonotypes. Regulatory dendritic cells appeared to expand memory CD8+ clones less than mature ones.

This rearrangement joins TRBV5-1 to TRBJ1-4; D call uncertain. This sequence originates from a human donor in good health. The specimen sequenced was naive CD8+ T cells from blood. The subset is: CD45RA+ naive T cells. The CDR3 coding sequence is TGCGCCAGCAGCACCGACACGTATAATGAAAAACTGTTTTTT. It encodes CASSTDTYNEKLFF.